The source of this TCR beta chain is a study of beta chain features in type 1 diabetes. Expressed TCRB transcripts got sequenced, as all isolated RNA was reverse transcribed. Libraries were prepared by immunoSEQ multiplex PCR; TCRdb keeps only in-frame clonotypes and omits some of them. The repertoire holds about 340,000 clones, with around 9.7% as singletons. General study findings and limits: Naive, central memory and Treg TCRB repertoires appeared more alike in patients than in healthy donors. The study notes PCR might favor shorter templates equally in patients and controls. Among all four CD4+ subsets, Type 1 diabetes patients had TCRB CDR3s that were moderately but significantly shorter.

This CDR3 is 14 amino acids long. Trimming removed 3 bases from V and 8 bases from J, with 11 bases in between. CDR1 and CDR2 (germline): KGHSH, LQKENI. Around 110 mL of blood, on average, came from one heparinised draw per donor. This clone was counted a few times. Antigen: not known. This chain joins TRBV18 and TRBJ1-6; D might be TRBD1 (6 bases). The sequence came from a man aged 25-45 years with type 1 diabetes. Sequenced: central memory CD4+ T cells from blood. Here the CDR3 reads CASSPVDSYSPLHF. CDR3 DNA: TGTGCCAGCTCACCGGTGGACAGTTATTCACCCCTCCACTTT. The whole variable domain, filled in from reference TRBV18 and TRBJ1-6, reads NAGVMQNPRHLVRRRGQEARLRCSPMKGHSHVYWYRQLPEEGLKFMVYLQKENIIDESGMPKERFSAEFPKEGPSILRIQQVVRGDSAAYFCASSPVDSYSPLHFGNGTRLTVT.